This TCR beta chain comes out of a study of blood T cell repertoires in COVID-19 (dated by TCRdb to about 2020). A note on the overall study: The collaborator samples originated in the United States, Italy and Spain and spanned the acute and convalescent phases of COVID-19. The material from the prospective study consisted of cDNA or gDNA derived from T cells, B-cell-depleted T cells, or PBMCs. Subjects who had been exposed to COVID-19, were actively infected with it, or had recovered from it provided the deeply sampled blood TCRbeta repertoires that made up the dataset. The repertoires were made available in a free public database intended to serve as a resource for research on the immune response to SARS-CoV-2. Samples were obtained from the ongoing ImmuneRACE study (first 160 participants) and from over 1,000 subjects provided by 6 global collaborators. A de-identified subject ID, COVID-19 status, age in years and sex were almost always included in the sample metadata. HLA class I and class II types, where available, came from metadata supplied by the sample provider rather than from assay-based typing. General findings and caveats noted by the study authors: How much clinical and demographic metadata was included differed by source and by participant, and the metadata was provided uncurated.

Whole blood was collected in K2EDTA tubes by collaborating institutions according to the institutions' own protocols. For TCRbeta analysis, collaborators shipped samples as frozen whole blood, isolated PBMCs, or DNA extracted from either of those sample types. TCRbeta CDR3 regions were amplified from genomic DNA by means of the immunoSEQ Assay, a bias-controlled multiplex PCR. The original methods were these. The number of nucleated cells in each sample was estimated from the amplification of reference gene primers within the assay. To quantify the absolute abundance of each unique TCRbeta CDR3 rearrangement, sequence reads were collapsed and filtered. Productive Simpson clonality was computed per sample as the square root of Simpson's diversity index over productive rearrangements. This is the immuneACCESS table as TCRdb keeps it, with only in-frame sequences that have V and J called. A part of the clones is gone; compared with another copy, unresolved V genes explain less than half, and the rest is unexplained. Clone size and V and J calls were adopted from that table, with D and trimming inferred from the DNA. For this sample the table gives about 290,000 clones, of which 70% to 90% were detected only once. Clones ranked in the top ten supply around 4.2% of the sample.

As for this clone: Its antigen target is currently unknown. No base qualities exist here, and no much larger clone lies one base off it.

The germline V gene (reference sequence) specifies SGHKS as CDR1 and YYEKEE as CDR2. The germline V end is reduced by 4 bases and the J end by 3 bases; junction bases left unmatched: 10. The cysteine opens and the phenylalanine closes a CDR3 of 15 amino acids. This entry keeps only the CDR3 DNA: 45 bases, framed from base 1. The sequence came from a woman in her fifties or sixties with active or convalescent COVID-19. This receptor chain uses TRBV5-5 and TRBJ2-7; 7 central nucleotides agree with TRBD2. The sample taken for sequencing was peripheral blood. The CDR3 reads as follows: CASSLRTSFVYEQYF. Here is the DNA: TGTGCCAGCAGCCTCCGGACTAGTTTTGTCTACGAGCAGTACTTC.